The 20 T cell receptor beta chains in this list originate from one sample, sequenced in a study of shared clonotypes between healthy human individuals (dated by TCRdb to 2020 to 2022). The library relied on the immunoSEQ multiplex PCR assay. TCRdb mirrors the immuneACCESS table, restricted to in-frame sequences. Some clones are absent from its copies; in checked studies, under half trace to an unresolved V gene, and the reason for the others is unknown. This sample holds about 1.4 million clones; roughly 95% were observed only once. The leading ten clones occupy 1% to 1.5% of the sample. Sequencing was performed on naive CD4+ T cells sorted from blood. The cell subset or site label, read with the paper, signifies: CD45RA+ positively selected. The receptors were gathered from a man aged 30 to 39 in good health.

This clone was counted once. The rearrangement uses TRBV6-5 and TRBJ2-4, with a possible D match to TRBD1 (5 bases). V lost 6 bases to trimming and J lost 8 bases, with 14 bases between them. The CDR3 sequence is 13 residues long. The V gene's germline CDR1 is MNHEY and CDR2 SVGAGI. The CDR3 here is CASRLQGRDIQYF. DNA of the CDR3: TGTGCCAGCAGGCTCCAGGGAAGGGACATTCAGTACTTC.

V gene TRBV11-2 combines with J gene TRBJ2-1; 9 bases are a match to TRBD2. Germline-derived CDR1 and CDR2 are SGHAT and FQNNGV. The CDR3 is made up of 16 amino acids. V lost 5 bases, J lost 4 bases, and 9 bases stayed unmatched. CDR3 region: CASSPTGLAGYNEQFF. CDR3 nucleotides: TGTGCCAGCAGCCCCACGGGTCTAGCGGGATACAATGAGCAGTTCTTC.

The chain uses TRBV6-5 and TRBJ2-7, with D unresolved. The germline CDR1 and CDR2 sequences are MNHEY and SVGAGI. V lost 8 bases to trimming and J lost 3 bases, with 20 bases between them. The CDR3 extends over 15 amino acids. CDR3 nucleotides: TGTGCCAGCGGACGGGCCCCGCAAAGCCACTACGAGCAGTACTTC. Translated, it gives CASGRAPQSHYEQYF.

The chain recombines TRBV11-2 with TRBJ2-7; tentatively, D is TRBD1 (6 bases). The CDR3 runs 13 residues. The germline gives CDR1 SGHAT, CDR2 FQNNGV. Trimming took 5 bases from V and 6 from J, leaving 14 bases between them. In DNA form, the CDR3 reads TGTGCCAGCAGCACCTCAGGGGTAGGCGAGCAGTACTTC. Its translation is CASSTSGVGEQYF.

The chain has TRBV19 and TRBJ1-2; no definite D call. The CDR3 sequence is 12 residues long. V gave up 9 bases and J gave up 4 bases, with 12 bases separating them. Looked up from germline, CDR1 is LNHDA and CDR2 is SQIVND (reference sequence). The CDR3 here is CASNGRFYGYTF. In DNA, the CDR3 is TGTGCCAGCAACGGCAGGTTCTATGGCTACACCTTC.

The gene calls are TRBV9 and TRBJ2-3; 14 bases match TRBD2. V was clipped by 3 bases and J by 1 base; unmatched bases: 4. Germline V CDR1 and CDR2: SGDLS, YYNGEE. The length of the CDR3 is 17 residues. The CDR3 DNA follows: TGTGCCAGCAGCGCGACTAGCGGGAGGGGAGGCACAGATACGCAGTATTTT. Translated: CASSATSGRGGTDTQYF.

The gene calls are TRBV19 and TRBJ1-4, with TRBD1 matching 10 bases. Germline CDR1 is LNHDA and CDR2 is SQIVND (reference sequence). The CDR3 extends over 16 amino acids. J was trimmed by 5 bases and V by 2 bases; bases with no gene match: 5. CDR3 sequence (DNA): TGTGCCAGTAGTATACTTTCGGGACAGGGGAATGAAAAACTGTTTTTT. It yields the protein CASSILSGQGNEKLFF.

V and J are TRBV6-5 and TRBJ1-1; D is unclear. Per the germline V gene, CDR1 is MNHEY and CDR2 is SVGAGI. Between the trimmed V and J ends, which lost 6 bases and 1 base, there was a span of 12 bases. This CDR3 is built from 14 residues. As DNA, the CDR3 is TGTGCCAGCAGGGCCAGAAGCTCGAACACTGAAGCTTTCTTT. Amino acid sequence: CASRARSSNTEAFF.

A remark on this clone: At the DNA level, this CDR3 is encoded by other sequences in the same sample as well. This rearrangement joins TRBV20-1 to TRBJ2-5; D is ambiguous. Germline V gives CDR1 DFQATT, CDR2 SNEGSKA (reference sequence). The CDR3 covers 11 residues. Between the trimmed V and J ends, which lost 2 bases and 4 bases, there was a span of 5 bases. CDR3 nucleotides: TGCAGTGCTAGATCTGGAGAGACCCAGTACTTC. This gives the protein CSARSGETQYF.

The chain is built from TRBV6-5 and TRBJ1-5; tentatively, D is TRBD1 (5 bases). The ends were cut back, 6 bases at V and 0 bases at J, with 12 bases in the middle. The CDR3 extends over 15 amino acids. The germline V gene has CDR1 MNHEY and CDR2 SVGAGI. The chain's CDR3 is CASRTRQNSNQPQHF. The CDR3 DNA is TGTGCCAGCAGAACCCGACAGAATAGCAATCAGCCCCAGCATTTT.

With regard to this clone: Other nucleotide sequences from this sample produce the same CDR3. The chain combines TRBV28 with TRBJ2-7; 8 positions agree with TRBD2. This CDR3 spans 14 amino acids. Trimming removed 5 bases from V and 0 bases from J; junction bases left unmatched: 3. In germline, CDR1 is MDHEN, CDR2 SYDVKM. The CDR3 nucleotides are TGTGCCAGCAGTCCCGCGGGGGGCTCCTACGAGCAGTACTTC. This codes for CASSPAGGSYEQYF.

This chain links TRBV28 with TRBJ1-2; 11 bases are shared with TRBD1. Per the germline V gene, CDR1 is MDHEN and CDR2 is SYDVKM. V was pared by 5 bases and J by 7 bases, with 12 bases of the junction left unmatched. CDR3 length: 16 residues. In DNA form, the CDR3 reads TGTGCCAGCAGTCAGGCCGGGACAGGGGGGTTAGGTGGCTACACCTTC. It specifies CASSQAGTGGLGGYTF.

Concerning this clone: This same CDR3 is encoded by further DNA sequences in the sample. The rearrangement links TRBV18 to TRBJ2-7; no firm D call. Trimming took 1 base from V and 3 from J, leaving 7 bases between them. The CDR3 sequence is 13 residues long. Germline assignment: CDR1 KGHSH and CDR2 LQKENI. CDR3: CASSPRVSYEQYF. The CDR3 coding sequence is TGTGCCAGCTCACCACGTGTCAGCTACGAGCAGTACTTC.

This clone was counted a single time. The rearrangement uses TRBV19 and TRBJ2-5; 8 nucleotides match TRBD1. V lost 4 bases to trimming and J lost 3 bases; unmatched junction nucleotides: 7. Germline loops: CDR1 LNHDA, CDR2 SQIVND (reference sequence). The CDR3 length is 15 residues. DNA of the CDR3: TGTGCCAGTAGTAAATTCGGACAGGGCAAAGAGACCCAGTACTTC. This gives the protein CASSKFGQGKETQYF.

The chain links TRBV5-4 to TRBJ2-1, with TRBD2 matching over 7 bases. This CDR3 region has 16 residues. V gave up 1 base and J gave up 2 bases; unmatched junction bases: 6. Germline V gene data show CDR1 as SGHNT and CDR2 as YYREEE (reference sequence). The CDR3 DNA reads as TGTGCCAGCAGCTTGTCTTCGAGCGGGGCCTACAATGAGCAGTTCTTC. This translates into CASSLSSSGAYNEQFF.

The V and J genes are TRBV28 and TRBJ1-1; D possibly corresponds to TRBD1 (6 bases). Germline V gives CDR1 MDHEN, CDR2 SYDVKM. The germline V and J ends were trimmed by 4 bases and 1 base, with 13 bases remaining between them. The CDR3 covers 15 residues. CDR3 protein: CASSSGDMENTEAFF. Written as DNA, the CDR3 is TGTGCCAGCAGTTCGGGGGACATGGAGAACACTGAAGCTTTCTTT.

The chain carries TRBV30 and TRBJ2-4; TRBD2 is a possible D gene (5 bases). CDR3 size: 11 residues. CDR1 GTSNPN and CDR2 SVGIG come from the germline V gene (reference sequence). V gave up 1 base and J gave up 9 bases, with 7 bases separating them. This CDR3 reads CAWSGGSIQYF. The CDR3, as DNA: TGTGCCTGGAGTGGAGGGAGCATTCAGTACTTC.

This chain joins TRBV9 and TRBJ2-1; a possible D gene is TRBD2 (5 bases). Per germline, CDR1 SGDLS and CDR2 YYNGEE. Trimming removed 0 bases from V and 3 bases from J, with 16 bases in between. CDR3 length: 17 amino acids. The CDR3 bases are TGTGCCAGCAGCGTAGAGGGAGAGGCGGCTGACTACAATGAGCAGTTCTTC. It translates to CASSVEGEAADYNEQFF.

The chain recombines TRBV9 with TRBJ1-4; 7 nucleotides line up with TRBD1. V dropped 3 bases and J dropped 6; count of bases not matched to a gene: 8. The CDR3 contains 15 residues. The germline V gene has CDR1 SGDLS and CDR2 YYNGEE. CDR3 nucleotides: TGTGCCAGCAGCGGAGAGGCAGGGGGATATGAAAAACTGTTTTTT. It translates to CASSGEAGGYEKLFF.

J is TRBJ2-5 and V is TRBV5-5; D ambiguous. Germline-derived CDR1 and CDR2 are SGHKS and YYEKEE (reference sequence). The CDR3 loop spans 16 amino acids. Trimming cost V 3 bases and J 4 bases, with 19 bases left between them. In nucleotides, the CDR3 is TGTGCCAGCAGCTCCGGCCGGGCCCTCCTTCGAGAGACCCAGTACTTC. Its translation: CASSSGRALLRETQYF.